This T cell receptor (beta chain) is drawn from a study of blood T cell repertoires in COVID-19. Study-wide context: Italy, Spain and the United States were the sources of the convalescent and acute COVID-19 samples.

Trimming left V 1 base short and J 8 bases short, with 7 bases between. The CDR3 spans 12 residues. Recruitment covered about two dozen US areas and drew participants whose ages spanned roughly 18 to 90 years. Assignment of participants to cohorts was predicated upon participant-reported clinical history. Authors' processing steps: Nucleated cell number was recorded as an estimate derived from reference gene primer amplification. Some clones are missing from TCRdb's copy, which holds only in-frame ones; the method was immunoSEQ multiplex PCR. V, J and clone size reflect that table, while D and trimming were determined from the DNA. The sample lists around 250,000 clones, about 82% seen once, with 9.1% in the top ten.

This TCR came from a woman aged 50 to 65 with acute COVID-19. The chain links TRBV5-3 to TRBJ1-5; D unresolved. TRBV5-3 counts as an open reading frame of uncertain function. The specimen sequenced was PBMCs or T cells enriched from blood (not recorded which). CDR3 in DNA: TGTGCCAGAAGCTTGCTATTCGAGCCCCAGCATTTT. Its translation: CARSLLFEPQHF.